The present T cell receptor (beta chain) was sequenced within a study of blood T cell repertoires in COVID-19. Study summary: The United States, Italy and Spain were the sources of the acute and convalescent COVID-19 samples.

This CDR3 contains 15 residues. Germline V lookup: CDR1 SNHLY, CDR2 FYNNEI. Unmatched junction bases numbered 5, after V lost 7 bases and J lost 4 bases. Original processing notes: Amplification of reference gene primers was used by the study to estimate nucleated cell counts. Produced via immunoSEQ multiplex PCR; TCRdb's table is partial and in-frame only. From that table come the V and J calls and clone size; the DNA was used to work out D and trimming. The table has a few hundred thousand clones, 70% to 85% seen once. This TCR was recovered from a human donor with COVID-19, enrolled during active disease. The donor label of this sample is uncertain. The sample comprised peripheral blood. V usage is TRBV2 and J usage is TRBJ2-5; 14 bases match TRBD2. CDR3 region: CASIRLAGGGETQYF. Written as DNA, the CDR3 is TGTGCCAGCATTCGACTAGCGGGAGGGGGAGAGACCCAGTACTTC.